This T cell receptor (beta chain) was obtained from a study of pediatric ulcerative colitis (dated 2019 in TCRdb). Looking at the study overall: Among the ulcerative colitis patients, about seven had pancolitis and two had left-sided colitis, and histology in every patient was consistent with ulcerative colitis. Nine newly diagnosed, treatment-naive pediatric ulcerative colitis patients and four non-IBD control children each provided paired blood and rectal samples. By Pediatric Ulcerative Colitis Activity Index, mild disease was classified in a couple of patients, moderate disease in several and acute severe colitis in three.

Through the immunoSEQ TRB Survey service, multiplex V and J primers were used to amplify rearranged CDR3 beta regions from genomic DNA. To keep depth equal across samples, survey-level sequencing depth of up to 500,000 reads per sample was applied. The libraries were purified, combined into pools and sequenced with Illumina technology. The authors' pipeline ran thus. immunoSEQ online tools were used for productive clonality, sample overlap, pairwise scatters, CDR3 beta length, V/D/J gene usage and productiveness. Calculated diversity was defined as the number of unique rearrangements divided by total templates, multiplied by 100, and Shannon and Simpson indices were computed as well. For principal component analysis, Z-score normalized data were analyzed with the R prcomp function and the ggbiplot package. Blood-rectal clonal overlap within each subject was quantified with Morisita's index. Entries here come from immuneACCESS through TCRdb and include only in-frame sequences with V and J called. Some clones fail to appear in such tables; in the studies checked, an unresolved V gene covers under half of the shortfall, and the cause of the remainder is unknown. That table supplies the V and J calls and clone size; D and trimming were determined from the DNA. For this sample there are over 45,000 clones; around 79% appear just once. The ten largest make up roughly 3.4% of the sample.

One to two pinch biopsies were taken from the rectum for research during colonoscopy. Ulcerative colitis patients had received no immunosuppressive medication before the diagnostic colonoscopy. Rectal biopsies were digested with proteinase K before DNA isolation. The Wizard kit (Promega) was used to extract genomic DNA from the blood and intestinal samples. The CDR3 numbers 13 residues from cysteine through phenylalanine. The only DNA kept is the CDR3, 39 bases in frame from the first base. V and J lose 5 bases and 6 bases, and a span of 14 bases separates them. CDR1 and CDR2 are drawn from the germline V gene: SGHTA, FQGTGA. Summary of the overall study and its limitations: Rectal repertoire features separated controls, mild-moderate and acute severe colitis patients; acute severe colitis showed reduced rectal diversity due to clonal expansions. Blood-derived T cells may have been included in rectal pinch biopsies, especially in patients with overt colitis. For technical reasons, substantially fewer templates were yielded by the blood samples of a couple of patients, and these blood samples were excluded from blood-rectal overlap analysis. Because repertoires were derived from total lymphocyte DNA, patterns in rare subsets such as regulatory T cells may not have been reflected. Two rectal CDR3 clonotypes were present in all ulcerative colitis patients and in none of the controls. Compared with controls, ulcerative colitis patients showed significantly higher autologous blood-rectal clonal overlap, a finding that suggests increased T cell trafficking to inflamed tissue. With only a few individuals, the healthy control group was small.

This clone was seen more than once but under ten times. Its cognate antigen has yet to be identified. Per-base quality was not reported, and no clone a single base away is much larger than it. Rearrangement joined TRBV7-3 to TRBJ2-7; no confident D gene assignment can be made. Source material: gut tissue. This receptor was identified in a girl between 5 and 17 years old with moderate ulcerative colitis. The DNA sequence is TGTGCCAGCAGCATGATCCGTACAAGCGAGCAGTACTTC. Its translation is CASSMIRTSEQYF.